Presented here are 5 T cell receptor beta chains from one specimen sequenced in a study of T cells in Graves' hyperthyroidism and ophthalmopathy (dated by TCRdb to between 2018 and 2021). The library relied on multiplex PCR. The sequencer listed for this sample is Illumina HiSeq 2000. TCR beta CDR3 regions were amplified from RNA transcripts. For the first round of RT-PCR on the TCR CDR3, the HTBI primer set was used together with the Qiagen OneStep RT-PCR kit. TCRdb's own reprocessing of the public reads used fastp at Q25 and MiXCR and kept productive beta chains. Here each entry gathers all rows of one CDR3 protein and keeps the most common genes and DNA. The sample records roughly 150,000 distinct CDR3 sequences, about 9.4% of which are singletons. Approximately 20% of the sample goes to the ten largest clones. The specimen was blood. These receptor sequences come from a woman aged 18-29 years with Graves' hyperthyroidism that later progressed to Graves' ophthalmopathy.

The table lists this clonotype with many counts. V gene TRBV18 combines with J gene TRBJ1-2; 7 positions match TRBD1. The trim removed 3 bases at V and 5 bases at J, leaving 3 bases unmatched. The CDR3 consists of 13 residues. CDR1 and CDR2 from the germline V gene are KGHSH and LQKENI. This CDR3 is CASSPDRVYGYTF. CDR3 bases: TGTGCCAGCTCACCCGACAGGGTTTATGGCTACACCTTC.

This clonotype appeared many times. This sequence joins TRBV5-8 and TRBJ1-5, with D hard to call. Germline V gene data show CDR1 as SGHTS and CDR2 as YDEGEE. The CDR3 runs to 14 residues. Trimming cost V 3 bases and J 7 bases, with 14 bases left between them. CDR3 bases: TGTGCCAGCAGCTACCGGGCTGGTTTACAGCCCCAGCATTTT. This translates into CASSYRAGLQPQHF.

The CDR3 protein is CASSLSGGQAKNIQYF. The DNA for the CDR3 is TGTGCCAGTAGTCTAAGCGGGGGGCAAGCCAAAAACATTCAGTACTTC. The V and J genes are TRBV19 and TRBJ2-4; 9 bases fit TRBD2. Germline trimming cut 5 bases from V and 0 bases from J; bases unmatched to any gene: 5. The CDR3 sequence is 16 residues long. Germline CDR1 LNHDA, CDR2 SQIVND (reference sequence).

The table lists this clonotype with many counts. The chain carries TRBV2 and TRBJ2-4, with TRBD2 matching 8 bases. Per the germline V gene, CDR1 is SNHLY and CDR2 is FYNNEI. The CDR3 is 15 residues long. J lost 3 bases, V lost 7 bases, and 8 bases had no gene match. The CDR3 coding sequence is TGTGCCAGCACCGGACCGGGGGGGTACAAAAACATTCAGTACTTC. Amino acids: CASTGPGGYKNIQYF. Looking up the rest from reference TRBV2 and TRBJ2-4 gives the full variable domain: EPEVTQTPSHQVTQMGQEVILRCVPISNHLYFYWYRQILGQKVEFLVSFYNNEISEKSEIFDDQFSVERPDGSNFTLKIRSTKLEDSAMYFCASTGPGGYKNIQYFGAGTRLSVL.

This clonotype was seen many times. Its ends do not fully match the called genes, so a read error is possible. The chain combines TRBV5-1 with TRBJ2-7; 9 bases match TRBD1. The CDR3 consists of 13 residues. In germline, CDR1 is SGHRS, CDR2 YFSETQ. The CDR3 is CASSLTGGYEQYF. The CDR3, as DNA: TGTGCCAGCAGCTTGACAGGGGGCTACGAGCAGTACTTC. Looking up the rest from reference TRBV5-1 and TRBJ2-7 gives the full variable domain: KAGVTQTPRYLIKTRGQQVTLSCSPISGHRSVSWYQQTPGQGLQFLFEYFSETQRNKGNFPGRFSGRQFSNSRSEMNVSTLELGDSALYLCASSLTGGYEQYFGPGTRLTVT.